A single sample is the source of the 8 T cell receptor beta chains below, sequenced in a study of T cells in Graves' hyperthyroidism and ophthalmopathy. RNA transcripts were the template for amplifying TCR beta CDR3 regions. The study used the HTBI primer set for a first-round RT-PCR of the TCR CDR3. TCRdb re-called the multiplex PCR reads with MiXCR, one entry per CDR3 protein. The repertoire holds approximately 600,000 distinct CDR3 sequences, with around 14% as singletons. Sequenced input: blood. The receptors here all came from a woman aged 18-30 years with Graves' ophthalmopathy.

This clonotype has at least ten counts. CDR3 in DNA: TGTGCCAGCAGCTTGATCGGACAGTACACTGAAGCTTTCTTT. This gives the protein CASSLIGQYTEAFF. The genes are TRBV7-3 and TRBJ1-1; D is possibly TRBD1 (6 bases). The V and J ends lost 3 bases and 3 bases respectively, with 11 bases between them. Germline lookup yields CDR1 SGHTA and CDR2 FQGTGA. The CDR3 runs to 14 residues.

This clonotype has a count of ten or more. The CDR3 coding sequence is TGTGCCAGCAGTTTTAAGGGACTAGCCTCCCCCAATGAGCAGTTCTTC. Its protein is CASSFKGLASPNEQFF. The V and J genes are TRBV12-3 or TRBV12-4 and TRBJ2-1; TRBD2 aligns across 9 bases. The ends lost 3 bases at V and 6 bases at J; junction bases unmatched: 9. CDR3 length equals 16 residues.

The sample holds a few counts of this clonotype. V usage is TRBV19 and J usage is TRBJ1-1; TRBD1 aligns across 7 bases. The V and J ends lost 5 bases and 1 base, in that order; junction bases with no gene match: 7. This CDR3 contains 15 residues. Looked up from germline, CDR1 is LNHDA and CDR2 is SQIVND (reference sequence). The CDR3 DNA sequence: TGTGCCAGTAGTGTTAGGGACAGACCGAACACTGAAGCTTTCTTT. This translates into CASSVRDRPNTEAFF.

This clonotype was observed many times. The rearrangement links TRBV2 to TRBJ1-4; 8 bases are a match to TRBD1. V lost 5 bases to trimming and J lost 10 bases; unmatched junction nucleotides: 9. CDR1 is SNHLY, CDR2 FYNNEI, per germline. The CDR3 is 14 residues long. The chain's CDR3 is CASSTDRGGAKLFF. For the CDR3, the DNA is TGTGCCAGCAGTACCGACAGGGGCGGAGCAAAACTGTTTTTT.

This clonotype was recorded many times. The chain has TRBV28 and TRBJ2-7; 8 positions match TRBD2. The CDR3 runs to 15 residues. The V and J ends lost 4 bases and 5 bases, in that order; junction bases with no gene match: 10. CDR1 is MDHEN, CDR2 SYDVKM, per germline. The chain's CDR3 is CASSSPPLGRDEQYF. The CDR3 nucleotides read TGTGCCAGCAGTTCCCCCCCACTCGGGAGGGACGAGCAGTACTTC.

This clonotype appeared a few times. A much bigger clone sits one base away, suggesting this may be a read error. The gene calls are TRBV28 and TRBJ1-6; 8 nucleotides align to TRBD1. The CDR3 extends over 12 amino acids. Germline values: CDR1 MDHEN, CDR2 SYDVKM. DNA of the CDR3: TGTGTCAGCGGGACAGGCAATTCACCCCTCCACTTT. As protein: CVSGTGNSPLHF.

This clonotype was seen many times. This chain uses TRBV20-1 with TRBJ2-5; D ambiguous. CDR1 is DFQATT, CDR2 SNEGSKA, per germline (reference sequence). CDR3 length equals 16 residues. V was clipped by 0 bases and J by 5 bases, with 19 bases between them. This CDR3 is CSARDTRTGSGETQYF. CDR3 in DNA: TGCAGTGCTAGAGATACGAGGACGGGCTCTGGGGAGACCCAGTACTTC.

This clonotype occurred many times. This chain connects TRBV6-2 or TRBV6-3 to TRBJ1-2; D is unclear. The CDR3 has 12 amino acids. Per the germline V gene, CDR1 is MNHEY and CDR2 is SVGEGT. V was trimmed by 2 bases and J by 5 bases, leaving 6 bases between them. The CDR3 DNA follows: TGTGCCAGCAGTTACGCCGGGTATGGCTACACCTTC. Protein: CASSYAGYGYTF.